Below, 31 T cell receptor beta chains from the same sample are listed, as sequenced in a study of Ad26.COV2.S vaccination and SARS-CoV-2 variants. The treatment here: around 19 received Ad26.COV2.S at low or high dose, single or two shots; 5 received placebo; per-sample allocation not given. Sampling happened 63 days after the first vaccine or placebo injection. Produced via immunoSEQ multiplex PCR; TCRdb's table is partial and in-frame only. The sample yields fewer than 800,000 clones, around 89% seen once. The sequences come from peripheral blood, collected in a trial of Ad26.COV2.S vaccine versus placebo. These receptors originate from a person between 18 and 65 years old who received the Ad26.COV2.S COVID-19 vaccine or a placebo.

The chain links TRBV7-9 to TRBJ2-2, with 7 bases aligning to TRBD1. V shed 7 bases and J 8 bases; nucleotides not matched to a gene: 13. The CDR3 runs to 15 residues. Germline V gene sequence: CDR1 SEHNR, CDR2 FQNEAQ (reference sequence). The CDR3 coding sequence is TGTGCCAGCACCGATTCTCGACAGGGTACGGGGGAGCTGTTTTTT. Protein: CASTDSRQGTGELFF.

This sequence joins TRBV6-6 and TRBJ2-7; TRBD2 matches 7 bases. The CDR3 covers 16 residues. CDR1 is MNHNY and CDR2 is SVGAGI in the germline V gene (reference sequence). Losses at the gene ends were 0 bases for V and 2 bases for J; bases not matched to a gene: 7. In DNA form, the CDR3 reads TGTGCCAGCAGTTACTCATCGAGCGGGAACACCTACGAGCAGTACTTC. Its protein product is CASSYSSSGNTYEQYF.

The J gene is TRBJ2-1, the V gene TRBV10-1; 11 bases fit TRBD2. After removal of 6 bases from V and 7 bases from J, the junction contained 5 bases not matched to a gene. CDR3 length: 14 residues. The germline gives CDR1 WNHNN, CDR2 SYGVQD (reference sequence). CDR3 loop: CASRTSGVGNEQFF. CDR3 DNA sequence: TGCGCCAGCAGGACTAGCGGGGTTGGGAATGAGCAGTTCTTC.

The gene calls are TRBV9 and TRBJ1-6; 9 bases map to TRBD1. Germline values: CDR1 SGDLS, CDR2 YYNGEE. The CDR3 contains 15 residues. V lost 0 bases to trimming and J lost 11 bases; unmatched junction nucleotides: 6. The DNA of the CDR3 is TGTGCCAGCAGCGTAGACGGGACAGGGATGCCACCCCTCCACTTT. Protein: CASSVDGTGMPPLHF.

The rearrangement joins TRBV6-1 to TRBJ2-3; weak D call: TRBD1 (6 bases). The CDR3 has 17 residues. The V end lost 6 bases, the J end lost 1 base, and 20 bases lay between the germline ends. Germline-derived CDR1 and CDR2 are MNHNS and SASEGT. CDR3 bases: TGTGCCAGCAGAGAATGGTCGTTAGGGGGAGGCACAGATACGCAGTATTTT. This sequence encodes CASREWSLGGGTDTQYF.

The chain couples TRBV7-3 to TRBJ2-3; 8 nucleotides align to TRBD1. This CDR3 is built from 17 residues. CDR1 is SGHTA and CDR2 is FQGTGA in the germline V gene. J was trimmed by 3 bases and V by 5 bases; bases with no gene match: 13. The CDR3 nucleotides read TGTGCCAGCAGCCCAGGGGGCGGGGCCCAGCGGACAGATACGCAGTATTTT. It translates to CASSPGGGAQRTDTQYF.

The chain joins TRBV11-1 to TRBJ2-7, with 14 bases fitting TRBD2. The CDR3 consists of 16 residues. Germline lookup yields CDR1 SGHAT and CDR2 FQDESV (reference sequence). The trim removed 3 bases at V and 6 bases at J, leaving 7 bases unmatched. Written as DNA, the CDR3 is TGTGCCAGCAGCTTTGTGGGGACTAGCGGGAGAACCGAGCAGTACTTC. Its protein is CASSFVGTSGRTEQYF. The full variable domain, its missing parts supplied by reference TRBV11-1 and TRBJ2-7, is EAEVAQSPRYKITEKSQAVAFWCDPISGHATLYWYRQILGQGPELLVQFQDESVVDDSQLPKDRFSAERLKGVDSTLKIQPAELGDSAMYLCASSFVGTSGRTEQYFGPGTRLTVT.

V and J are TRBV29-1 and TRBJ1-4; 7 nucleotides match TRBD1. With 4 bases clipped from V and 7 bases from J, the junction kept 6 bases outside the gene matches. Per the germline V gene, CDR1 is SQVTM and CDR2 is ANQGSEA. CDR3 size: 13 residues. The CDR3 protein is CSVADREGEKLFF. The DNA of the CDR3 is TGCAGCGTTGCAGACAGGGAGGGTGAAAAACTGTTTTTT.

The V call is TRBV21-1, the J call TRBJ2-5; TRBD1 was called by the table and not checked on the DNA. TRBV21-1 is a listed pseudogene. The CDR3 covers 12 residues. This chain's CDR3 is CAPGQGWKTQYF. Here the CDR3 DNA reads TGTGCCCCGGGCCAGGGATGGAAGACCCAGTACTTC.

CDR3 amino acids: CASSSSGYDYEQYF. The CDR3 DNA follows: TGTGCCAGCAGCTCTAGCGGGTACGACTACGAGCAGTACTTC. V and J are TRBV7-2 and TRBJ2-7; 8 bases are a match to TRBD2. Trimming removed 4 bases from V and 3 bases from J; junction bases left unmatched: 5. There are 14 residues in the CDR3. The V gene's germline CDR1 is SGHTA and CDR2 FQGNSA. Drawing the rest from reference TRBV7-2 and TRBJ2-7, the complete variable domain is GAGVSQSPSNKVTEKGKDVELRCDPISGHTALYWYRQSLGQGLEFLIYFQGNSAPDKSGLPSDRFSAERTGGSVSTLTIQRTQQEDSAVYLCASSSSGYDYEQYFGPGTRLTVT.

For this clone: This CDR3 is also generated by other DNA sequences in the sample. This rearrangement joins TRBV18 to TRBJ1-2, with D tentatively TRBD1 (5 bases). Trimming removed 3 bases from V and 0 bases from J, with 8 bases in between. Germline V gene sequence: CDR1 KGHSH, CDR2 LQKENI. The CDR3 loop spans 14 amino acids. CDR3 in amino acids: CASSPGRANYGYTF. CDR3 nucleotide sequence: TGTGCCAGCTCACCGGGACGGGCTAACTATGGCTACACCTTC.

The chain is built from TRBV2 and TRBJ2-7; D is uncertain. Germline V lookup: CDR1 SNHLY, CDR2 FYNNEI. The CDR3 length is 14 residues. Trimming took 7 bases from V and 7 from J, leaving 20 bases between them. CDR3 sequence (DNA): TGTGCCAGCAAAGGCGGCAAGGTCTCCGGGGAGCAGTACTTC. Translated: CASKGGKVSGEQYF.

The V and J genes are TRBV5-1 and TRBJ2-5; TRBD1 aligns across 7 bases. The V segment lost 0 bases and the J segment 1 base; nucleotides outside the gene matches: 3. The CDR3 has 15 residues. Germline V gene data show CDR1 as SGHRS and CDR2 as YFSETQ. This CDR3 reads CASSLETGIQETQYF. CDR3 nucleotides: TGCGCCAGCAGCTTGGAGACAGGGATCCAAGAGACCCAGTACTTC.

In nucleotides, the CDR3 is TGTGCCAGCAGTCCACCGGCGACCGGGGAGCTGTTTTTT. This codes for CASSPPATGELFF. J is TRBJ2-2 and V is TRBV6-2 or TRBV6-3, with D unresolved. The CDR3 is 13 residues long. The germline gives CDR1 MNHEY, CDR2 SVGEGT. The germline V and J ends were trimmed by 5 bases and 5 bases, with 9 bases remaining between them.

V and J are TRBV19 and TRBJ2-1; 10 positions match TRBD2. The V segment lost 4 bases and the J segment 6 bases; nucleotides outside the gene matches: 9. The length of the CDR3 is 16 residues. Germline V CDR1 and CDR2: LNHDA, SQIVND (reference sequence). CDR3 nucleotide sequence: TGTGCCAGTAGTAGCCAGGAGCGGGGGGGCCCCAATGAGCAGTTCTTC. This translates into CASSSQERGGPNEQFF.

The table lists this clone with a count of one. CDR3 region: CASRAGVTYEQYF. As DNA, the CDR3 is TGTGCCAGCAGAGCGGGAGTAACCTACGAGCAGTACTTC. The rearrangement joins TRBV7-8 to TRBJ2-7; the match to TRBD2 covers 8 bases. The J segment lost 2 bases and the V segment lost 6 bases, leaving 3 bases of the junction unmatched. The CDR3 loop spans 13 amino acids. Germline V lookup: CDR1 SGHVS, CDR2 FQNEAQ.

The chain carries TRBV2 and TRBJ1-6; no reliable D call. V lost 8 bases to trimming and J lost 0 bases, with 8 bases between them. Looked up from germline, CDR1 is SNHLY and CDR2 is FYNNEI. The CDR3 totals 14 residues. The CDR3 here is CASHQSSYNSPLHF. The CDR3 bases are TGTGCCAGCCACCAGAGCTCCTATAATTCACCCCTCCACTTT.

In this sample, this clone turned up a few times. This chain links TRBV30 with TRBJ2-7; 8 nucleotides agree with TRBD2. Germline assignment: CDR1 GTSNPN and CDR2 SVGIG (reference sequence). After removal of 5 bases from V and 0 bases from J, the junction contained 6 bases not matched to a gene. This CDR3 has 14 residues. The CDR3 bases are TGTGCCTGGGGGGCGGGACTAGGCTCCTACGAGCAGTACTTC. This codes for CAWGAGLGSYEQYF.

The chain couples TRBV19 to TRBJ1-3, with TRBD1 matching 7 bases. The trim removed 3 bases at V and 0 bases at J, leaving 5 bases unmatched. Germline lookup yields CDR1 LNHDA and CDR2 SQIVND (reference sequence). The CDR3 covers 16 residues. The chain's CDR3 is CASSIQGQSSGNTIYF. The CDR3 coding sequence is TGTGCCAGTAGTATCCAGGGACAGAGCTCTGGAAACACCATATATTTT.

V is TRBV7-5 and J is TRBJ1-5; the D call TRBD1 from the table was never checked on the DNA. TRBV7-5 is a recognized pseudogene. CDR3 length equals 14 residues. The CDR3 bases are TGTGCCAGAAGAAGACAGGGTCTCAATCAGCCCCAGCATTTT. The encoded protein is CARRRQGLNQPQHF.

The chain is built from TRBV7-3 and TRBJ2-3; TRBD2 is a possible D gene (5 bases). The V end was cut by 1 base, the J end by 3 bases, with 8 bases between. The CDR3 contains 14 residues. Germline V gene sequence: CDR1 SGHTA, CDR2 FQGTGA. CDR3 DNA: TGTGCCAGCAGCTTAAGCGGGCCGACAGATACGCAGTATTTT. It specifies CASSLSGPTDTQYF.

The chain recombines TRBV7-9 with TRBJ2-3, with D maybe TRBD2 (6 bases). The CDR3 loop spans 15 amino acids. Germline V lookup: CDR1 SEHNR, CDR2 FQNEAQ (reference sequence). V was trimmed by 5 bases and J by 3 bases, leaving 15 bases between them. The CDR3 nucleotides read TGTGCCAGCAGCCCGGACTACGCGGGGACAGATACGCAGTATTTT. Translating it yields CASSPDYAGTDTQYF.

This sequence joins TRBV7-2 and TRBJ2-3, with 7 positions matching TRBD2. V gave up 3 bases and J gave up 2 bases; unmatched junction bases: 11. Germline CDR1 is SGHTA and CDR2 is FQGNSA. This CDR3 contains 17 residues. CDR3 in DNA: TGTGCCAGCAGCTTGGCGGGTACGGGGGGATACACAGATACGCAGTATTTT. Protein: CASSLAGTGGYTDTQYF.

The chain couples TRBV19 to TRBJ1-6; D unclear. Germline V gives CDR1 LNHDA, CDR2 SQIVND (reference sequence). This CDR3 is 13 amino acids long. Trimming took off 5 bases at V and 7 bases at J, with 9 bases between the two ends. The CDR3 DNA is TGTGCCAGTAGTCCCAACACCAATTCACCCCTCCACTTT. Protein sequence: CASSPNTNSPLHF.

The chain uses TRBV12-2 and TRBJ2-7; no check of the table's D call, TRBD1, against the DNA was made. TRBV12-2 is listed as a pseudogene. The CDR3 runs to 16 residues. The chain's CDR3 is CASRLTHSRGLYEQYF. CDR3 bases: TGTGCAAGTCGCCTCACTCATTCCAGGGGGCTATACGAGCAGTACTTC.

CDR3 DNA sequence: TGCGCCAGCAGCATCGACAGTTTAGAGACCCAGTACTTC. It translates to CASSIDSLETQYF. The chain uses TRBV5-1 and TRBJ2-5, with TRBD1 as a possible D gene (5 bases). The germline CDR1 and CDR2 sequences are SGHRS and YFSETQ. The length of the CDR3 is 13 residues. The V end lost 4 bases, the J end lost 4 bases, and 11 bases lay between the germline ends.

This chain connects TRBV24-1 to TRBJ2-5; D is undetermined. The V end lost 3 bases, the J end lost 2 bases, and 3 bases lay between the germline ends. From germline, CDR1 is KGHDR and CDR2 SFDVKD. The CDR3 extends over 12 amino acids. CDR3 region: CATSDRQETQYF. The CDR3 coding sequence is TGTGCCACCAGTGATAGGCAAGAGACCCAGTACTTC.

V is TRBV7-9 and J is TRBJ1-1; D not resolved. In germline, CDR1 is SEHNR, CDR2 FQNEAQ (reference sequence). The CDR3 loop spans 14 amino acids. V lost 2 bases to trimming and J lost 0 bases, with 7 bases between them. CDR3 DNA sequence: TGTGCCAGCAGCTTAATCAGCATGAACACTGAAGCTTTCTTT. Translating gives CASSLISMNTEAFF.

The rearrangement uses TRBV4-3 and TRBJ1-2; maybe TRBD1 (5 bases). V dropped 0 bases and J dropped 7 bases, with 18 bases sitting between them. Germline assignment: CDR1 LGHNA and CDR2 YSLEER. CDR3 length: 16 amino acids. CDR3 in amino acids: CASSQDVGGGYGGYTF. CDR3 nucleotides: TGCGCCAGCAGCCAAGATGTTGGCGGGGGGTATGGTGGCTACACCTTC.

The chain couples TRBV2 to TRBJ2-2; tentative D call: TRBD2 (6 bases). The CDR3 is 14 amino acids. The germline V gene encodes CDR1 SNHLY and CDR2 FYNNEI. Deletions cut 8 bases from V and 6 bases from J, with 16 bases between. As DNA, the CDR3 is TGTGCCAGCGGGGGGTTAGATGTCCCCGGGGAGCTGTTTTTT. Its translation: CASGGLDVPGELFF.

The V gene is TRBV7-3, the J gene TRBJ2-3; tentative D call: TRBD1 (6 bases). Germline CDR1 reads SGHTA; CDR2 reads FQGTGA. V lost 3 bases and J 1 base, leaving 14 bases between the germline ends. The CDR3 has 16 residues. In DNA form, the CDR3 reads TGTGCCAGCAGCTTTCAGGGGAACGGGGGCACAGATACGCAGTATTTT. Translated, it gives CASSFQGNGGTDTQYF.